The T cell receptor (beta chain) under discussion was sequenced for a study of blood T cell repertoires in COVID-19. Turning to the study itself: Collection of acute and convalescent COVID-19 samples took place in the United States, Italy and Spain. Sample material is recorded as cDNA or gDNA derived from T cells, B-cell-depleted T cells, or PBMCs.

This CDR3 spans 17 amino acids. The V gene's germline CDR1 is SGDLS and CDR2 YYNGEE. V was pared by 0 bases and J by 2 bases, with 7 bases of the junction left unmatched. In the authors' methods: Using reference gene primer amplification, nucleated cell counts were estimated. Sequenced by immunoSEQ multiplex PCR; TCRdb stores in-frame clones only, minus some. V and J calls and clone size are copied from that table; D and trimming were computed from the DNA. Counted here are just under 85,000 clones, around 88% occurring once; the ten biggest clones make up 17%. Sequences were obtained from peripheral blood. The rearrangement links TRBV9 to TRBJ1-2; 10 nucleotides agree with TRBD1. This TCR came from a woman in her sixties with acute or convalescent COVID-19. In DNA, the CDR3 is TGTGCCAGCAGCGTAGTCGCGACAGGGGGCTCCAACTATGGCTACACCTTC. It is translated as CASSVVATGGSNYGYTF.